The 10 T cell receptor beta chains presented below share a single source sample, sequenced in a study of long-term antiretroviral therapy in people with HIV (dated by TCRdb to 2022 to 2024). The immunoSEQ hsTCRB v3.0 assay was used at survey level resolution for TRB variable region sequencing. The clones in this table, taken by TCRdb from immuneACCESS, are in-frame only. Not every clone is retained; where verified, under half of the shortfall comes from an unresolved V gene, and the cause of the rest is unknown. Counted in this sample were around 21,000 clones; around 80% of them appeared once. The top ten hold 5.6% of the sample. The source material was unsorted PBMCs, sampled 0.2 years after starting antiretroviral therapy. The receptors were sampled from a woman in her thirties with HIV.

The gene calls are TRBV5-8 and TRBJ2-3; 7 bases match TRBD1. The CDR3 has 18 amino acids. V was pared by 4 bases and J by 4 bases, with 18 bases of the junction left unmatched. Germline CDR1 is SGHTS and CDR2 is YDEGEE. The CDR3 DNA follows: TGTGCCAGCAGCGAGGGGGCTAGAAATCAGGCCGCTGCAGATACGCAGTATTTT. It yields the protein CASSEGARNQAAADTQYF.

The V gene is TRBV19, the J gene TRBJ2-2; 7 nucleotides line up with TRBD1. V gave up 7 bases and J gave up 6 bases; unmatched junction bases: 5. Germline lookup yields CDR1 LNHDA and CDR2 SQIVND (reference sequence). This CDR3 contains 13 residues. The CDR3 protein is CASTNTGAGELFF. The CDR3, as DNA: TGTGCCAGTACCAACACAGGGGCCGGGGAGCTGTTTTTT.

V is TRBV19 and J is TRBJ1-3, with D maybe TRBD1 (6 bases). Germline CDR1 and CDR2: LNHDA and SQIVND (reference sequence). V lost 5 bases to trimming and J lost 15 bases, with 23 bases between them. The CDR3 consists of 14 residues. The CDR3 reads CASSPGTGAFSRYF. The CDR3 bases are TGTGCCAGTAGTCCGGGGACGGGGGCTTTTTCGAGATATTTT.

This chain links TRBV15 with TRBJ1-6; 9 bases match TRBD1. V trimming: 6 bases; J trimming: 15 bases; junction bases outside the gene matches: 18. Germline V gives CDR1 LNHNV, CDR2 YYDKDF (reference sequence). This CDR3 has 16 residues. The CDR3 spells CATSQQGAHAGEDLHF. The CDR3 DNA is TGTGCCACCAGTCAACAGGGGGCACACGCTGGGGAGGACCTCCACTTT.

The chain employs TRBV19 and TRBJ2-2; the D gene is possibly TRBD1 (5 bases). Trimming left V 5 bases short and J 5 bases short, with 12 bases between. The CDR3 spans 14 residues. Germline lookup yields CDR1 LNHDA and CDR2 SQIVND (reference sequence). The CDR3 DNA is TGTGCCAGTAGTGTGTCGTCAGGGACCGGGGAGCTGTTTTTT. Its translation: CASSVSSGTGELFF.

V and J are TRBV11-2 and TRBJ1-6; D might be TRBD1 (5 bases). The V and J ends lost 2 bases and 7 bases respectively, with 9 bases between them. Germline V gives CDR1 SGHAT, CDR2 FQNNGV. This CDR3 region has 14 residues. This CDR3 is CASSLFSGNSPLHF. CDR3 DNA: TGTGCCAGCAGCTTATTTTCAGGGAATTCACCCCTCCACTTT.

This clone showed up just a few times. The V and J genes are TRBV10-3 and TRBJ2-7, with D uncertain. Trimming took off 8 bases at V and 4 bases at J, with 9 bases between the two ends. This CDR3 region has 11 residues. CDR1 and CDR2 from the germline V gene are ENHRY and SYGVKD. DNA for the CDR3: TGTGCCATCGGGATGGGGTACGAGCAGTACTTC. Amino acids: CAIGMGYEQYF.

V usage is TRBV21-1 and J usage is TRBJ2-7; the table's D call of TRBD2 was not tested on the DNA. TRBV21-1 is flagged as a pseudogene. This CDR3 comprises 18 residues. The CDR3 nucleotides are TGTGCCAGCAGCGATGGGGGGGCTCCGGTCGACATCCACTACGAGCAGTACGTC. This translates into CASSDGGAPVDIHYEQYV.

This sequence joins TRBV7-3 and TRBJ1-6; tentatively, D is TRBD1 (5 bases). V dropped 0 bases and J dropped 6 bases, with 6 bases sitting between them. The CDR3 consists of 14 residues. The germline CDR1 and CDR2 sequences are SGHTA and FQGTGA. CDR3 coding DNA: TGTGCCAGCAGCTTAACAGGGGTTAATTCACCCCTCCACTTT. It specifies CASSLTGVNSPLHF.

The chain joins TRBV6-1 to TRBJ1-1; no firm D call. Germline values: CDR1 MNHNS, CDR2 SASEGT. This CDR3 spans 15 amino acids. The V and J ends lost 5 bases and 8 bases respectively, with 21 bases between them. CDR3 in DNA: TGTGCCAGCAGTCCCTTTGTGAATAAGTTGCGCGAAGCTTTCTTT. As protein: CASSPFVNKLREAFF.